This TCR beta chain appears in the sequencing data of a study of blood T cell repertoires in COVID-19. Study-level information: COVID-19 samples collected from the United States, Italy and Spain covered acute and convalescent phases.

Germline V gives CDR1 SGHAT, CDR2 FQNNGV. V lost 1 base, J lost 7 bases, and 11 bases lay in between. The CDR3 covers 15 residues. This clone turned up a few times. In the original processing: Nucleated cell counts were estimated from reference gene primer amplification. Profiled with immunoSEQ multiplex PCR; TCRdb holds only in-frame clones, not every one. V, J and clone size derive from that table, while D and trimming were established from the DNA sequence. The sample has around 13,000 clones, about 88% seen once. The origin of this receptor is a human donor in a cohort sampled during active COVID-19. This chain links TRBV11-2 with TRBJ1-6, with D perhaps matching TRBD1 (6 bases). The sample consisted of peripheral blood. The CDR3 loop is CASSLAGRGNSPLHF. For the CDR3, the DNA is TGTGCCAGCAGCTTAGCGGGCAGGGGCAATTCACCCCTCCACTTT.